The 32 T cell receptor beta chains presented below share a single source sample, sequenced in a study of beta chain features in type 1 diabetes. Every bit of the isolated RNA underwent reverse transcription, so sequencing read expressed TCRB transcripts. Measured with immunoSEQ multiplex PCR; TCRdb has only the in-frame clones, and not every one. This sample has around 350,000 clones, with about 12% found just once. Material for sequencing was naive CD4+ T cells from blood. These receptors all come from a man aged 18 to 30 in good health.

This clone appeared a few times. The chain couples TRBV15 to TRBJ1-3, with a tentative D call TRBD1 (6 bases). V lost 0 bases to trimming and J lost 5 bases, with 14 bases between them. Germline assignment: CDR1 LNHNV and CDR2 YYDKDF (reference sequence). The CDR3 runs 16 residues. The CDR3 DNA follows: TGTGCCACCAGCAGAGATCCCGGACAGCGGAGAAACACCATATATTTT. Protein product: CATSRDPGQRRNTIYF.

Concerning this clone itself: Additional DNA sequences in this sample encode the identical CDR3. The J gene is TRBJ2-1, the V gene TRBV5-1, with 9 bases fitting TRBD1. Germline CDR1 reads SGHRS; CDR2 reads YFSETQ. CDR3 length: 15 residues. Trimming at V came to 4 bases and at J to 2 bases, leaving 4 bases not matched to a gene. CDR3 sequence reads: CASSPGQGTYNEQFF. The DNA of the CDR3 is TGCGCCAGCAGCCCAGGACAGGGGACCTACAATGAGCAGTTCTTC.

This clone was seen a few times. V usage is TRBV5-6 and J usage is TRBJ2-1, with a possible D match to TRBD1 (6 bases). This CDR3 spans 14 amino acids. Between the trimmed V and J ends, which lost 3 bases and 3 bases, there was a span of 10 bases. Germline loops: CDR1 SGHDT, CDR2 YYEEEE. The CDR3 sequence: CASSSGAGYNEQFF. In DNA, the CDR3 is TGTGCCAGCAGCTCAGGGGCGGGCTACAATGAGCAGTTCTTC.

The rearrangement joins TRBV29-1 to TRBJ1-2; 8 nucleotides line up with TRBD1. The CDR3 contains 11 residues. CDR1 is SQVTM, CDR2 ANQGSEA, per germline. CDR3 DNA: TGCTGCGGACAGGGATCTGGTGGCTACACCTTC. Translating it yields CCGQGSGGYTF.

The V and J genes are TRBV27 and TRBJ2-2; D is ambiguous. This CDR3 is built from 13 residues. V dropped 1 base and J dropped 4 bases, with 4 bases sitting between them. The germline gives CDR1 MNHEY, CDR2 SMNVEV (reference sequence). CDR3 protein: CASSLFLTGELFF. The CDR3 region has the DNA TGTGCCAGCAGTTTATTTCTCACCGGGGAGCTGTTTTTT.

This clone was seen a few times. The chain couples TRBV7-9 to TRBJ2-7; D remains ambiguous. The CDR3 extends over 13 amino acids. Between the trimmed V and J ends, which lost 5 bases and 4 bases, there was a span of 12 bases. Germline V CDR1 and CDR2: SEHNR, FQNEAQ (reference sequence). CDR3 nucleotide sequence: TGTGCCAGCAGCCCGTCCCCCGTTTACGAGCAGTACTTC. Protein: CASSPSPVYEQYF.

The CDR3, as DNA: TGTGCCAGCAGCTTATATGCGGATAGCAATCAGCCCCAGCATTTT. It specifies CASSLYADSNQPQHF. The gene calls are TRBV7-2 and TRBJ1-5, with D uncertain. CDR1 is SGHTA, CDR2 FQGNSA, per germline. V was clipped by 2 bases and J by 0 bases, with 8 bases between them. CDR3 length: 15 amino acids. Full variable domain (remainder filled in from reference TRBV7-2 and TRBJ1-5): GAGVSQSPSNKVTEKGKDVELRCDPISGHTALYWYRQSLGQGLEFLIYFQGNSAPDKSGLPSDRFSAERTGGSVSTLTIQRTQQEDSAVYLCASSLYADSNQPQHFGDGTRLSIL.

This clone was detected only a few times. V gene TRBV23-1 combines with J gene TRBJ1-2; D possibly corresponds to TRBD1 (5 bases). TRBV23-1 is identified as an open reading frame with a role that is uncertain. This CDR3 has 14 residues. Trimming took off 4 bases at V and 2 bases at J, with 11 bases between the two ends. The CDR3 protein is CASSRCGGNYGYTF. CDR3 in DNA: TGCGCCAGCAGTCGCTGCGGGGGGAACTATGGCTACACCTTC.

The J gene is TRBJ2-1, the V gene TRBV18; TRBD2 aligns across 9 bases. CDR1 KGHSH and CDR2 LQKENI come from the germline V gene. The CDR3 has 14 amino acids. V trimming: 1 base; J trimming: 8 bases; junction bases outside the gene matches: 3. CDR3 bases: TGTGCCAGCTCACCACGGACTAGCGTGGATGAGCAGTTCTTC. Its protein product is CASSPRTSVDEQFF.

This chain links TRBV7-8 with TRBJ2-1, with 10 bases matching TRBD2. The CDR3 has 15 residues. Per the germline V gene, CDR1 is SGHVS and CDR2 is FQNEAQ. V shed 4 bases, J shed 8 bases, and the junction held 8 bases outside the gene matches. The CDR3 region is CASSSAGGAGYEQFF. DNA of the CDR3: TGTGCCAGCAGCTCAGCGGGGGGGGCGGGATATGAGCAGTTCTTC.

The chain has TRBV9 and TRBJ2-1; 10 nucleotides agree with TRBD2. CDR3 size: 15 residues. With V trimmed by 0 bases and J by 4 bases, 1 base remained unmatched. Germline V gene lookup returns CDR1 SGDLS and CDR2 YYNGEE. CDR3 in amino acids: CASSVVLAGYNEQFF. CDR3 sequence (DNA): TGTGCCAGCAGCGTAGTACTAGCGGGGTACAATGAGCAGTTCTTC.

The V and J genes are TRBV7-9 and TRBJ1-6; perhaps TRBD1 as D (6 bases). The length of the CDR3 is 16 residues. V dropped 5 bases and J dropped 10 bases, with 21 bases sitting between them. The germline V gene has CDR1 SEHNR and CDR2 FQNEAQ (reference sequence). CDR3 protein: CASSPGQTTRQSPLHF. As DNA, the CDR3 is TGTGCCAGCAGCCCCGGACAGACTACCCGCCAATCACCCCTCCACTTT.

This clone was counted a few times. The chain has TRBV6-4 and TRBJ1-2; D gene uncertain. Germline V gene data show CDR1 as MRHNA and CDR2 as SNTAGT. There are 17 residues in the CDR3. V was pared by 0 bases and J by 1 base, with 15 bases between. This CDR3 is CASSDSLRQDLNYGYTF. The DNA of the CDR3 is TGTGCCAGCAGTGACTCGCTTCGACAAGACCTTAACTATGGCTACACCTTC.

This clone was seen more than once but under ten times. This chain's CDR3 is CASSLDPGDQPQHF. The CDR3 coding sequence is TGTGCCAGCAGCTTAGACCCGGGGGATCAGCCCCAGCATTTT. The rearrangement joins TRBV7-8 to TRBJ1-5, with D perhaps TRBD1 (5 bases). CDR3 length: 14 amino acids. V was shortened by 1 base and J by 5 bases, with 9 bases between the two germline ends. CDR1 is SGHVS and CDR2 is FQNEAQ in the germline V gene.

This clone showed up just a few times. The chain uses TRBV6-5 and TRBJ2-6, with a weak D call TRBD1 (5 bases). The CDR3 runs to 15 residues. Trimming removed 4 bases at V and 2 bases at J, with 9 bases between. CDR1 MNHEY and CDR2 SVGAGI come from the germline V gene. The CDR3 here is CASSSGRAGANVLTF. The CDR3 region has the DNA TGTGCCAGCAGTTCGGGCAGGGCTGGGGCCAACGTCCTGACTTTC.

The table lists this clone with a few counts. The CDR3 region is CASSGTGVVTGELFF. CDR3 nucleotide sequence: TGTGCCAGCAGCGGAACAGGGGTTGTAACCGGGGAGCTGTTTTTT. This chain uses TRBV9 with TRBJ2-2; 7 positions match TRBD1. Germline CDR1 is SGDLS and CDR2 is YYNGEE. CDR3 size: 15 residues. The ends lost 3 bases at V and 5 bases at J; junction bases unmatched: 7.

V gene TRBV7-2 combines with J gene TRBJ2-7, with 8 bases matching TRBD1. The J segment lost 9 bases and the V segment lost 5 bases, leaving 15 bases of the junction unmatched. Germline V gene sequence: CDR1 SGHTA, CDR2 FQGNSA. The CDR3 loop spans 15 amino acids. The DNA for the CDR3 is TGTGCCAGCAGCCCTGTCAGGGGGCCCGTTTTGGGGCAGTACTTC. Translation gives CASSPVRGPVLGQYF.

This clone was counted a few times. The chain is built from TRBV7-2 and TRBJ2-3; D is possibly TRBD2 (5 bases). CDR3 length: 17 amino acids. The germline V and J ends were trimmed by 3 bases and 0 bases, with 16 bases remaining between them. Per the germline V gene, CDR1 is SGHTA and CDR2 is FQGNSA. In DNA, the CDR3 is TGTGCCAGCAGCTTGGACTTCCACCTCCCGAGCACAGATACGCAGTATTTT. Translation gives CASSLDFHLPSTDTQYF.

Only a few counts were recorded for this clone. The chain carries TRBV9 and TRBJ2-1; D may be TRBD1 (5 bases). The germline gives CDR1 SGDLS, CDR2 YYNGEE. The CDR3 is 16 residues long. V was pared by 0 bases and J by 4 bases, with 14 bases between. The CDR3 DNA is TGTGCCAGCAGCGTAGATTTAAGGCAGGGATACAATGAGCAGTTCTTC. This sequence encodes CASSVDLRQGYNEQFF. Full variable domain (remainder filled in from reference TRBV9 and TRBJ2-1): DSGVTQTPKHLITATGQRVTLRCSPRSGDLSVYWYQQSLDQGLQFLIQYYNGEERAKGNILERFSAQQFPDLHSELNLSSLELGDSALYFCASSVDLRQGYNEQFFGPGTRLTVL.

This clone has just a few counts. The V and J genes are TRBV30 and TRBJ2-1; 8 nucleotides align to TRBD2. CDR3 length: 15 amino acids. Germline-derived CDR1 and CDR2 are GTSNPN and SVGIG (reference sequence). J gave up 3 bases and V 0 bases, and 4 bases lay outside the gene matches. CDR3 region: CAWSVGLAGYNEQFF. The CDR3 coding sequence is TGTGCCTGGAGTGTTGGGCTAGCGGGCTACAATGAGCAGTTCTTC.

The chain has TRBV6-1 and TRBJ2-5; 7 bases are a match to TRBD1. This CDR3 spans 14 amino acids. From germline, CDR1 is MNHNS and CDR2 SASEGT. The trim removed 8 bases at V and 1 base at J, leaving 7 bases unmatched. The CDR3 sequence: CASGGQVPQETQYF. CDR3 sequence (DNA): TGTGCCAGCGGCGGACAGGTCCCCCAAGAGACCCAGTACTTC.

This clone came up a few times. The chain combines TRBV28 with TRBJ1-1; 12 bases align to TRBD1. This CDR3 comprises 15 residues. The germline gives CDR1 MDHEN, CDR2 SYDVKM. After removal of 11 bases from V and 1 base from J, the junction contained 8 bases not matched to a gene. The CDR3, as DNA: TGTGCCGGTCGGGACAGGGGGCTCGGGAACACTGAAGCTTTCTTT. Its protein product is CAGRDRGLGNTEAFF. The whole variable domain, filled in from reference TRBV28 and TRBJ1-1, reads DVKVTQSSRYLVKRTGEKVFLECVQDMDHENMFWYRQDPGLGLRLIYFSYDVKMKEKGDIPEGYSVSREKKERFSLILESASTNQTSMYLCAGRDRGLGNTEAFFGQGTRLTVV.

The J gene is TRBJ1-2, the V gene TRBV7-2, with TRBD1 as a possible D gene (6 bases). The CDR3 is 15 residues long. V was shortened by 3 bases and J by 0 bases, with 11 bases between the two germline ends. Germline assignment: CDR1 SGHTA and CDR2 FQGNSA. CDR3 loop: CASSFSDSTNYGYTF. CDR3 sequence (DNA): TGTGCCAGCAGCTTTTCGGACAGTACTAACTATGGCTACACCTTC. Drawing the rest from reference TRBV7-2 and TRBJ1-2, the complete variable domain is GAGVSQSPSNKVTEKGKDVELRCDPISGHTALYWYRQSLGQGLEFLIYFQGNSAPDKSGLPSDRFSAERTGGSVSTLTIQRTQQEDSAVYLCASSFSDSTNYGYTFGSGTRLTVV.

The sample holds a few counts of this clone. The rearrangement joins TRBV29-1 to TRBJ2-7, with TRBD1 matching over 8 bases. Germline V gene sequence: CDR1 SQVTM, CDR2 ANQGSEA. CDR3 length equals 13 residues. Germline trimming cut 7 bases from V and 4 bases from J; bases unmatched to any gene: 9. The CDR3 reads CSGRRTGSYEQYF. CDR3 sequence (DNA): TGCAGCGGAAGAAGGACAGGGAGTTACGAGCAGTACTTC.

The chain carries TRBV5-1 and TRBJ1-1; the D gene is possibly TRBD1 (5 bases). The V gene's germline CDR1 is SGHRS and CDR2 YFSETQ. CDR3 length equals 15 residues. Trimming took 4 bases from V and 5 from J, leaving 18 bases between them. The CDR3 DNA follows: TGCGCCAGCAGCGGACGGGGAGGGGTGGGAACTGAAGCTTTCTTT. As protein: CASSGRGGVGTEAFF.

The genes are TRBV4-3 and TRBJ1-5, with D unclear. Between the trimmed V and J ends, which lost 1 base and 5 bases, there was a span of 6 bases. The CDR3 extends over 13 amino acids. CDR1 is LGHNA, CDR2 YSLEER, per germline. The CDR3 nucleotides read TGCGCCAGCAGCCAAGTCGGGGATCAGCCCCAGCATTTT. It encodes CASSQVGDQPQHF.

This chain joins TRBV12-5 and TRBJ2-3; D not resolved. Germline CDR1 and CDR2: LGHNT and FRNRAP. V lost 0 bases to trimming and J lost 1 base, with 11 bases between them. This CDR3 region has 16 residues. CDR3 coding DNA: TGTGCTAGTGGTTTGGTTCGGCGGTGCGGCACAGATACGCAGTATTTT. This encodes CASGLVRRCGTDTQYF.

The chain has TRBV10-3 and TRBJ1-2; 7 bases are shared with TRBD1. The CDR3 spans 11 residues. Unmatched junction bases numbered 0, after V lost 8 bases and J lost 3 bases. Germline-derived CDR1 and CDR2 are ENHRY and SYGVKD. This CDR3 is CAIGTDYGYTF. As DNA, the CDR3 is TGTGCCATCGGGACAGACTATGGCTACACCTTC.

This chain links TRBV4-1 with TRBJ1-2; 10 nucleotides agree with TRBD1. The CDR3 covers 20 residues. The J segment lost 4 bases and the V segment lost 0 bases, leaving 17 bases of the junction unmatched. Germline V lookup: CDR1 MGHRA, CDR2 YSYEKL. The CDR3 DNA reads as TGCGCCAGCAGCCAAGAAGGTTTTATTGATGGGACAGGGGTACCCTATGGCTACACCTTC. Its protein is CASSQEGFIDGTGVPYGYTF.

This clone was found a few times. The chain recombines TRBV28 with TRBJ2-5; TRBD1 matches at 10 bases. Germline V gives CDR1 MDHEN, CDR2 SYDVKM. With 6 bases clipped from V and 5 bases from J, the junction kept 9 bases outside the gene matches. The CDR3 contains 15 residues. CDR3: CASSSRTGGRETQYF. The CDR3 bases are TGTGCCAGCAGCTCCCGGACAGGGGGACGTGAGACCCAGTACTTC.

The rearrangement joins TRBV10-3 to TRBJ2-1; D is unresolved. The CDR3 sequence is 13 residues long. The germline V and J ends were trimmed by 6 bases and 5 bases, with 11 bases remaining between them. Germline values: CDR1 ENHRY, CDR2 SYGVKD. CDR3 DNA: TGTGCCATCAGCGGGTCTACTAACAATGAGCAGTTCTTC. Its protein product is CAISGSTNNEQFF.

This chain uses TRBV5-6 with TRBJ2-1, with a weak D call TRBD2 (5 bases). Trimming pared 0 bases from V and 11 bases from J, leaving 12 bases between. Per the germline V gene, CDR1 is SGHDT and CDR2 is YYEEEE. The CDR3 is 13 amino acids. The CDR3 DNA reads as TGTGCCAGCAGCTTGGAGAAGCGGCTAAAGCAGTTCTTC. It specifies CASSLEKRLKQFF.